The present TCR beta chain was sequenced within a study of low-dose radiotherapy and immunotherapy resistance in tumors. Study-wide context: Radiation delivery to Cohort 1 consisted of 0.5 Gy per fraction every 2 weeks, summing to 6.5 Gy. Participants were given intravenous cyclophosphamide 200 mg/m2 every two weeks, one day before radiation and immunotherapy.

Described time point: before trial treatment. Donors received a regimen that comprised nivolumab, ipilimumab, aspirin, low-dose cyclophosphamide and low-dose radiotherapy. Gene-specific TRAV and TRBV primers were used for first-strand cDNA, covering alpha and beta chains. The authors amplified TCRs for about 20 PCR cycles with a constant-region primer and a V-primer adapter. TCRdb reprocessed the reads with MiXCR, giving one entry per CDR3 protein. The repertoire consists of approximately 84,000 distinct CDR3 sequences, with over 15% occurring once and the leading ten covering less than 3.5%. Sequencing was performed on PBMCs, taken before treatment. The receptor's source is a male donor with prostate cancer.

The CDR3 sequence is CASSYSGLGSYEQYF. DNA for the CDR3: TGTGCCAGCAGTTACTCGGGACTAGGTAGCTACGAGCAGTACTTC. This sequence joins TRBV6-5 and TRBJ2-7, with TRBD2 matching over 8 bases. The germline V gene has CDR1 MNHEY and CDR2 SVGAGI. The CDR3 runs to 15 residues. V shed 0 bases and J 3 bases; nucleotides not matched to a gene: 4.